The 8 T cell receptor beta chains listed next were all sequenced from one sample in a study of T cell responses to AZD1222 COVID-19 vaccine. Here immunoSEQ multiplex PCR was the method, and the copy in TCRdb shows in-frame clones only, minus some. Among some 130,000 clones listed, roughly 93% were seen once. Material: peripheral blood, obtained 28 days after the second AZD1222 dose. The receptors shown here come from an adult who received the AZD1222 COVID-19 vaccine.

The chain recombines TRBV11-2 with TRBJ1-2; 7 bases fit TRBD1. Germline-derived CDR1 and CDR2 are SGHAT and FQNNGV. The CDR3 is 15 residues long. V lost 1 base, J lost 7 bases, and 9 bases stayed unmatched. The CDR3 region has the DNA TGTGCCAGCAGCTTAGGACCGGGGACAGTTTCTGGCTACACCTTC. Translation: CASSLGPGTVSGYTF. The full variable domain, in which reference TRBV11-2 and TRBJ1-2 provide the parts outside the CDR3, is EAGVAQSPRYKIIEKRQSVAFWCNPISGHATLYWYQQILGQGPKLLIQFQNNGVVDDSQLPKDRFSAERLKGVDSTLKIQPAKLEDSAVYLCASSLGPGTVSGYTFGSGTRLTVV.

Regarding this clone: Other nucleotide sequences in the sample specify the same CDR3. CDR3 DNA sequence: TGCGCCAGCAGCCAAGACACTGAAGCTTTCTTT. The encoded protein is CASSQDTEAFF. The rearrangement uses TRBV4-1 and TRBJ1-1; D remains unclear. The CDR3 spans 11 residues. Germline lookup yields CDR1 MGHRA and CDR2 YSYEKL. The germline V and J ends were trimmed by 0 bases and 4 bases, with 0 bases remaining between them.

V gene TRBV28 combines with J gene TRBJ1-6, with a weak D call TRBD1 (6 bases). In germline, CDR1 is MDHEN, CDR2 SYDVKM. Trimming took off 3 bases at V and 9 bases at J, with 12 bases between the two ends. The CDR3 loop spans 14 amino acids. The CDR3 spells CASSFGGLVSPLHF. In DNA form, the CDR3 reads TGTGCCAGCAGTTTTGGGGGGCTTGTTTCACCCCTCCACTTT.

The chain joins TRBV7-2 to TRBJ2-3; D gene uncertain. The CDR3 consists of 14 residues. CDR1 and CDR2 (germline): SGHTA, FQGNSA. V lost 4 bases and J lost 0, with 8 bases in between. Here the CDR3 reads CASSSETSTDTQYF. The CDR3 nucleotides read TGTGCCAGCAGCTCCGAAACAAGCACAGATACGCAGTATTTT.

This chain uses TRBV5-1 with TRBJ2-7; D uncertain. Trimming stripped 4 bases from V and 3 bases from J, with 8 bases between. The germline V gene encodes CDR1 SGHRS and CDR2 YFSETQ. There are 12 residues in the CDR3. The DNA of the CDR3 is TGCGCCAGCAGCATCCCCGGCTACGAGCAGTACTTC. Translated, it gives CASSIPGYEQYF.

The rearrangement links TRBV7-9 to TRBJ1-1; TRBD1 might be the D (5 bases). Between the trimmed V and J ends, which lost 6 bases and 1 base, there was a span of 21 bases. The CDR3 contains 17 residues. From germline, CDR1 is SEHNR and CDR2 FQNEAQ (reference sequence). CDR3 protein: CASRDVPMGLRNTEAFF. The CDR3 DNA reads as TGTGCCAGCAGGGACGTCCCGATGGGACTTAGGAACACTGAAGCTTTCTTT.

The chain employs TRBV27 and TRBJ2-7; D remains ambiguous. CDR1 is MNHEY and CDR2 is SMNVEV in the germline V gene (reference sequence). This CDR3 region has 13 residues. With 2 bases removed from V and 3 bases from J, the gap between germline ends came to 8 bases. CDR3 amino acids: CASSLENSYEQYF. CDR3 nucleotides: TGTGCCAGCAGTTTAGAAAACAGCTACGAGCAGTACTTC.

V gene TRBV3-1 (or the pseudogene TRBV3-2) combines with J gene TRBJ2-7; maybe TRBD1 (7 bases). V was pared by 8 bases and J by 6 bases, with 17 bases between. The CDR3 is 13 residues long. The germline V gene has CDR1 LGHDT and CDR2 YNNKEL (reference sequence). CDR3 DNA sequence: TGTGCCAGCCGGTCCAGGGGGGCATCCGAGCAGTACTTC. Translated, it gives CASRSRGASEQYF.